This passage covers 26 T cell receptor beta chains from one sample sequenced in a study of blood T cell repertoires in COVID-19. The protocol was immunoSEQ multiplex PCR, while the TCRdb copy is restricted to in-frame clones and leaves out a portion. Of about 310,000 clones listed, 87% are singletons. Sequencing was performed on peripheral blood. These TCRs come from a man in his fifties with active or convalescent COVID-19.

The genes are TRBV5-6 and TRBJ1-6, with a possible D match to TRBD1 (6 bases). V shed 3 bases and J shed 5 bases, with 15 bases lying between them. The germline V gene has CDR1 SGHDT and CDR2 YYEEEE. This CDR3 region has 16 residues. For the CDR3, the DNA is TGTGCCAGCAGCTACGGACAGACTGTCCATAATTCACCCCTCCACTTT. It is translated as CASSYGQTVHNSPLHF.

The chain recombines TRBV6-5 with TRBJ1-2, with 9 bases fitting TRBD1. Germline-derived CDR1 and CDR2 are MNHEY and SVGAGI. Trimming took 6 bases from V and 8 from J; bases not matched to a gene: 13. The CDR3 extends over 15 amino acids. The chain's CDR3 is CASSRDFWTGAGYTF. The CDR3 bases are TGTGCCAGCAGCCGCGATTTTTGGACAGGGGCCGGCTACACCTTC.

CDR3 sequence: CASSLNGGGETQYF. Written as DNA, the CDR3 is TGCGCCAGCAGCCTGAATGGGGGCGGAGAGACCCAGTACTTC. V and J are TRBV5-1 and TRBJ2-5; D is possibly TRBD1 (6 bases). V was pared by 4 bases and J by 4 bases, with 14 bases between. The CDR3 spans 14 residues. Germline CDR1 and CDR2: SGHRS and YFSETQ.

V is TRBV7-3 and J is TRBJ1-1; perhaps TRBD1 as D (6 bases). V lost 5 bases and J 4 bases, leaving 11 bases between the germline ends. The germline V gene has CDR1 SGHTA and CDR2 FQGTGA. The CDR3 extends over 13 amino acids. CDR3 protein: CASSGTLSTEAFF. DNA for the CDR3: TGTGCCAGCAGCGGGACACTTAGCACTGAAGCTTTCTTT.

V gene TRBV11-2 combines with J gene TRBJ1-5, with TRBD1 as a possible D gene (5 bases). The CDR3 loop spans 14 amino acids. Germline V CDR1 and CDR2: SGHAT, FQNNGV. V lost 9 bases and J lost 3, with 15 bases in between. The CDR3, as DNA: TGTGCCAGTAGCCCGGACAAATACAATCAGCCCCAGCATTTT. Its protein is CASSPDKYNQPQHF.

This sequence joins TRBV27 and TRBJ1-6, with 9 positions matching TRBD1. CDR3 length equals 18 residues. The V and J ends lost 7 bases and 7 bases, in that order; junction bases with no gene match: 17. CDR1 is MNHEY, CDR2 SMNVEV, per germline (reference sequence). The CDR3 sequence: CASKPGTGNFKGNSPLHF. The CDR3, as DNA: TGTGCCAGCAAACCCGGGACAGGGAACTTCAAGGGGAATTCACCCCTCCACTTT.

This clone was picked up one time. This chain uses TRBV6-6 with TRBJ2-5; 7 bases fit TRBD1. V lost 6 bases and J lost 4; bases outside the gene matches: 14. The CDR3 sequence is 16 residues long. Germline assignment: CDR1 MNHNY and CDR2 SVGAGI (reference sequence). This CDR3 is CASSLTAGGSRETQYF. The CDR3 DNA is TGTGCCAGCAGCTTAACCGCAGGGGGTTCGCGAGAGACCCAGTACTTC.

The gene calls are TRBV7-2 and TRBJ1-2; no clear D gene. The CDR3 is made up of 15 amino acids. The V end was cut by 1 base, the J end by 5 bases, with 14 bases between. CDR1 is SGHTA and CDR2 is FQGNSA in the germline V gene. CDR3 protein: CASSLVGVFSYGYTF. The CDR3 DNA sequence: TGTGCCAGCAGCTTAGTCGGGGTTTTCTCTTATGGCTACACCTTC.

This sequence joins TRBV20-1 and TRBJ2-7; D may be TRBD1 (7 bases). Deletions cut 3 bases from V and 3 bases from J, with 27 bases between. Germline lookup yields CDR1 DFQATT and CDR2 SNEGSKA (reference sequence). The CDR3 consists of 18 residues. As DNA, the CDR3 is TGCAGTGCTAGTAAGCCCGACCCGGAGGCAGGGGGGAGCTACGAGCAGTACTTC. It yields the protein CSASKPDPEAGGSYEQYF.

This rearrangement joins TRBV24-1 to TRBJ2-5, with 11 bases that match TRBD2. Trimming took 3 bases from V and 4 from J; bases not matched to a gene: 3. Germline V CDR1 and CDR2: KGHDR, SFDVKD. The CDR3 runs 15 residues. CDR3 sequence (DNA): TGTGCCACCAGTGATCCCGGGACTAGCGGAGAGACCCAGTACTTC. As protein: CATSDPGTSGETQYF.

The V call is TRBV2, the J call TRBJ2-7; TRBD2 aligns across 7 bases. The CDR3 totals 14 residues. Germline values: CDR1 SNHLY, CDR2 FYNNEI. V dropped 3 bases and J dropped 2; count of bases not matched to a gene: 4. The DNA for the CDR3 is TGTGCCAGCAGTGATGGCGGGGGAGCCTACGAGCAGTACTTC. Protein sequence: CASSDGGGAYEQYF.

The chain joins TRBV10-1 to TRBJ2-2, with 10 bases that match TRBD1. V dropped 0 bases and J dropped 7; count of bases not matched to a gene: 8. The CDR3 length is 17 residues. CDR1 WNHNN and CDR2 SYGVQD come from the germline V gene (reference sequence). CDR3 region: CASSESPGQGWVGELFF. DNA of the CDR3: TGCGCCAGCAGTGAGTCCCCGGGACAGGGGTGGGTCGGGGAGCTGTTTTTT.

The chain couples TRBV11-2 to TRBJ1-3; 10 bases agree with TRBD1. The CDR3 is 15 amino acids. Germline V gene lookup returns CDR1 SGHAT and CDR2 FQNNGV. Germline trimming cut 5 bases from V and 3 bases from J; bases unmatched to any gene: 4. CDR3 nucleotides: TGTGCCAGCAGCCCCCGGACAGGGGGTGGAAACACCATATATTTT. This encodes CASSPRTGGGNTIYF.

This clone occurred once. The J gene is TRBJ1-1, the V gene TRBV15; D is uncertain. V lost 4 bases, J lost 0 bases, and 15 bases lay in between. CDR1 LNHNV and CDR2 YYDKDF come from the germline V gene (reference sequence). The CDR3 is 16 residues long. The CDR3 DNA sequence: TGTGCCACCAGCACTCCCTCTTTGGGCATGAACACTGAAGCTTTCTTT. It specifies CATSTPSLGMNTEAFF.

V usage is TRBV28 and J usage is TRBJ2-3, with D perhaps matching TRBD2 (5 bases). This CDR3 region has 13 residues. Germline V gene lookup returns CDR1 MDHEN and CDR2 SYDVKM. Trimming took off 3 bases at V and 6 bases at J, with 10 bases between the two ends. The DNA for the CDR3 is TGTGCCAGCAGTTTCCATAGAGGGGATACGCAGTATTTT. It translates to CASSFHRGDTQYF.

The rearrangement joins TRBV6-1 to TRBJ2-7, with 11 bases fitting TRBD2. V gave up 2 bases and J gave up 4 bases; unmatched junction bases: 4. This CDR3 comprises 15 residues. CDR1 is MNHNS, CDR2 SASEGT, per germline. The CDR3 here is CASSEMGLADYEQYF. DNA for the CDR3: TGTGCCAGCAGTGAAATGGGACTAGCGGATTACGAGCAGTACTTC.

The J gene is TRBJ1-1, the V gene TRBV4-1; tentative D call: TRBD1 (6 bases). CDR1 is MGHRA and CDR2 is YSYEKL in the germline V gene. The CDR3 contains 16 residues. The V end lost 0 bases, the J end lost 3 bases, and 14 bases lay between the germline ends. CDR3 bases: TGCGCCAGCAGCCAAGATAGGCCCAGGGGTTACACTGAAGCTTTCTTT. Translating it yields CASSQDRPRGYTEAFF.

This clone was observed a few times. The chain is built from TRBV19 and TRBJ2-2, with 11 nucleotides matching TRBD2. The germline V gene encodes CDR1 LNHDA and CDR2 SQIVND (reference sequence). The CDR3 loop spans 16 amino acids. The V segment lost 4 bases and the J segment 1 base; nucleotides outside the gene matches: 2. CDR3: CASSTGLAGNTGELFF. The CDR3 DNA is TGTGCCAGTAGTACCGGACTAGCGGGGAACACCGGGGAGCTGTTTTTT.

This chain connects TRBV6-2 or TRBV6-3 to TRBJ2-5, with 11 positions matching TRBD2. The junction had 14 bases not matched to a gene; V was cut back by 0 bases and J by 5 bases. The CDR3 has 19 amino acids. CDR1 MNHEY and CDR2 SVGEGT come from the germline V gene. Here the CDR3 DNA reads TGTGCCAGCAGTTACTCACCGGATAGCGGGGGGGCAGTAAGGGAGACCCAGTACTTC. Translated: CASSYSPDSGGAVRETQYF.

V is TRBV9 and J is TRBJ2-5; TRBD1 matches at 7 bases. Germline V gene lookup returns CDR1 SGDLS and CDR2 YYNGEE. The junction had 3 bases not matched to a gene; V was cut back by 4 bases and J by 0 bases. The CDR3 consists of 14 residues. The DNA for the CDR3 is TGTGCCAGCAGCCCAGACAGGGACCAAGAGACCCAGTACTTC. This codes for CASSPDRDQETQYF.

The J gene is TRBJ1-5, the V gene TRBV6-5; 10 nucleotides line up with TRBD1. CDR1 is MNHEY, CDR2 SVGAGI, per germline. The CDR3 contains 14 residues. The ends lost 2 bases at V and 7 bases at J; junction bases unmatched: 2. The CDR3 spells CASSYGTGEQPQHF. CDR3 bases: TGTGCCAGCAGTTACGGGACAGGGGAGCAGCCCCAGCATTTT.

This rearrangement joins TRBV6-1 to TRBJ1-6, with TRBD1 identical over 9 bases. This CDR3 region has 15 residues. J was trimmed by 7 bases and V by 2 bases; bases with no gene match: 3. CDR1 is MNHNS, CDR2 SASEGT, per germline. The DNA for the CDR3 is TGTGCCAGCAGTGAACCTACAGGGGGCAATTCACCCCTCCACTTT. Translation: CASSEPTGGNSPLHF.

The gene calls are TRBV19 and TRBJ2-6, with 10 bases matching TRBD1. With 4 bases clipped from V and 0 bases from J, the junction kept 9 bases outside the gene matches. Per the germline V gene, CDR1 is LNHDA and CDR2 is SQIVND (reference sequence). CDR3 length equals 19 residues. The CDR3 region has the DNA TGTGCCAGTAGTAAACTCCGGGACAGGGGAACCTCTGGGGCCAACGTCCTGACTTTC. Protein: CASSKLRDRGTSGANVLTF.

The chain has TRBV5-1 and TRBJ2-3; TRBD2 matches at 9 bases. Germline-derived CDR1 and CDR2 are SGHRS and YFSETQ. V gave up 0 bases and J gave up 1 base; unmatched junction bases: 18. This CDR3 spans 21 amino acids. As DNA, the CDR3 is TGCGCCAGCAGCTTGGATGGCGGGAGGGCCAAGGGCGAAAGGGGCACAGATACGCAGTATTTT. It codes for CASSLDGGRAKGERGTDTQYF.

The rearrangement uses TRBV19 and TRBJ2-6; D might be TRBD1 (6 bases). The CDR3 covers 15 residues. CDR1 and CDR2 (germline): LNHDA, SQIVND (reference sequence). V was pared by 5 bases and J by 3 bases, with 11 bases between. This CDR3 reads CASSSQGYGANVLTF. The CDR3 DNA reads as TGTGCCAGTAGTTCCCAGGGGTATGGGGCCAACGTCCTGACTTTC.

This clone showed up just a few times. The V gene is TRBV4-1, the J gene TRBJ2-1; D is unclear. V dropped 1 base and J dropped 0 bases, with 7 bases sitting between them. This CDR3 region has 15 residues. Germline V gene lookup returns CDR1 MGHRA and CDR2 YSYEKL. The CDR3 DNA reads as TGCGCCAGCAGCCAAGGCCTGAGCTCCTACAATGAGCAGTTCTTC. This gives the protein CASSQGLSSYNEQFF.